Below are 19 T cell receptor beta chains sequenced from a single sample in a study of T cells after yellow fever vaccination. A single record per CDR3 protein comes from TCRdb applying MiXCR to the 5' RACE reads. The table records approximately 130,000 distinct CDR3 sequences, nearly 15% of them present only once. The specimen was CD8+ T cells sorted from PBMCs, collected 5 days after the yellow fever booster vaccination. All receptors come from a man in his late teens or twenties who received the YFV17D yellow fever vaccine.

The J gene is TRBJ2-3, the V gene TRBV9; no clear D gene. The CDR3 is 15 residues long. Germline loops: CDR1 SGDLS, CDR2 YYNGEE. V shed 4 bases and J shed 4 bases, with 16 bases lying between them. This CDR3 is CASSSEDLASDTQYF. In DNA form, the CDR3 reads TGTGCCAGCAGCTCAGAGGATTTGGCCTCAGATACGCAGTATTTT.

This clonotype was counted ten times or more. The V gene is TRBV4-3, the J gene TRBJ2-5, with TRBD1 matching over 8 bases. This CDR3 has 15 residues. CDR1 and CDR2 from the germline V gene are LGHNA and YSLEER. With V trimmed by 1 base and J by 3 bases, 4 bases remained unmatched. The CDR3 sequence: CASSQARTGKETQYF. The CDR3, as DNA: TGCGCCAGCAGCCAAGCGCGGACAGGGAAAGAGACCCAGTACTTC.

The CDR3 nucleotides read TGTGCCAGCAGCCCTTACAGGAGGGGTGGGGATGAGCAGTTCTTC. Translation gives CASSPYRRGGDEQFF. This rearrangement joins TRBV7-2 to TRBJ2-1; a possible D gene is TRBD2 (6 bases). Per germline, CDR1 SGHTA and CDR2 FQGNSA. The CDR3 spans 15 residues. Trimming took 5 bases from V and 8 from J, leaving 19 bases between them. Using reference TRBV7-2 and TRBJ2-1 for the parts outside the CDR3, the full variable domain is GAGVSQSPSNKVTEKGKDVELRCDPISGHTALYWYRQSLGQGLEFLIYFQGNSAPDKSGLPSDRFSAERTGGSVSTLTIQRTQQEDSAVYLCASSPYRRGGDEQFFGPGTRLTVL.

This clonotype was observed a few times. The chain employs TRBV7-9 and TRBJ1-4; perhaps TRBD1 as D (6 bases). The CDR3 extends over 13 amino acids. Germline values: CDR1 SEHNR, CDR2 FQNEAQ (reference sequence). With 5 bases removed from V and 8 bases from J, the gap between germline ends came to 12 bases. The CDR3 is CASSRSGEEKLFF. DNA for the CDR3: TGTGCCAGCAGCCGATCAGGGGAGGAAAAACTGTTTTTT.

This chain links TRBV27 with TRBJ1-1; D uncertain. In germline, CDR1 is MNHEY, CDR2 SMNVEV (reference sequence). This CDR3 region has 12 residues. V shed 7 bases and J shed 4 bases, with 10 bases lying between them. CDR3 bases: TGTGCCAGCATCGCTGGTGGCACTGAAGCTTTCTTT. Translation gives CASIAGGTEAFF.

This chain connects TRBV12-5 to TRBJ1-1; D gene unclear. Trimming shortened V by 6 bases and J by 1 base, and 18 bases separated the two germline ends. CDR3 size: 16 residues. Germline V gene data show CDR1 as LGHNT and CDR2 as FRNRAP. The CDR3 nucleotides read TGTGCTAGTGGCCCGAGATATGTAGAAGGGAACACTGAAGCTTTCTTT. Translated: CASGPRYVEGNTEAFF.

This clonotype was observed a few times. The chain employs TRBV28 and TRBJ1-2, with D uncertain. V was shortened by 6 bases and J by 8 bases, with 10 bases between the two germline ends. CDR1 and CDR2 from the germline V gene are MDHEN and SYDVKM. The CDR3 runs 11 residues. CDR3 sequence: CASSHSGGYTF. Here the CDR3 DNA reads TGTGCCAGCAGCCACAGCGGGGGCTACACCTTC.

This sequence joins TRBV11-1 and TRBJ1-1; the D is unclear. V lost 3 bases and J 4 bases, leaving 12 bases between the germline ends. The length of the CDR3 is 14 residues. The germline V gene encodes CDR1 SGHAT and CDR2 FQDESV (reference sequence). The CDR3: CASSFKGWSTEAFF. In nucleotides, the CDR3 is TGTGCCAGCAGCTTTAAGGGATGGAGCACTGAAGCTTTCTTT.

The rearrangement links TRBV12-3 or TRBV12-4 to TRBJ2-3; 9 bases fit TRBD1. This CDR3 contains 16 residues. V gave up 7 bases and J gave up 2 bases; unmatched junction bases: 10. The chain's CDR3 is CASINEGQGFTDTQYF. The CDR3 DNA follows: TGTGCCAGCATCAACGAAGGACAGGGGTTCACAGATACGCAGTATTTT.

This clonotype was observed a few times. The J gene is TRBJ2-7, the V gene TRBV5-8, with D perhaps given as TRBD1 or TRBD2 (5 bases each). Germline lookup yields CDR1 SGHTS and CDR2 YDEGEE. CDR3 length equals 12 residues. V gave up 5 bases and J gave up 5 bases, with 11 bases separating them. CDR3 sequence: CASSVRGDEQYV. CDR3 nucleotides: TGTGCCAGCAGTGTGAGGGGCGACGAGCAGTACGTC.

The chain uses TRBV11-2 and TRBJ2-7; the match to TRBD2 covers 7 bases. V was pared by 1 base and J by 4 bases, with 4 bases of the junction left unmatched. The CDR3 consists of 14 residues. Germline V gives CDR1 SGHAT, CDR2 FQNNGV. The CDR3 DNA reads TGTGCCAGCAGCTTAGTGACGGGGGGATACGAGCAGTACTTC. It codes for CASSLVTGGYEQYF.

This clonotype was observed a handful of times. The V call is TRBV4-1, the J call TRBJ2-5; 14 bases are a match to TRBD2. There are 15 residues in the CDR3. J gave up 2 bases and V 4 bases, and 0 bases lay outside the gene matches. Per the germline V gene, CDR1 is MGHRA and CDR2 is YSYEKL. The CDR3 DNA sequence: TGCGCCAGCAGCCGACTAGCGGGGGGGCAAGAGACCCAGTACTTC. This sequence encodes CASSRLAGGQETQYF.

J is TRBJ2-5 and V is TRBV29-1, with TRBD1 identical over 7 bases. The V and J ends lost 4 bases and 5 bases, in that order; junction bases with no gene match: 10. Germline CDR1 SQVTM, CDR2 ANQGSEA. The CDR3 sequence is 14 residues long. In DNA form, the CDR3 reads TGCAGCGTTGCAGTCCAGGGGGTTTATGAGACCCAGTACTTC. As protein: CSVAVQGVYETQYF.

This clonotype was counted ten times or more. The chain recombines TRBV5-1 with TRBJ2-1; 8 nucleotides align to TRBD2. J gave up 1 base and V 4 bases, and 4 bases lay outside the gene matches. The CDR3 runs to 15 residues. Germline assignment: CDR1 SGHRS and CDR2 YFSETQ. CDR3 nucleotides: TGCGCCAGCAGCCCCTCGGGGGGGTCCTACAATGAGCAGTTCTTC. This codes for CASSPSGGSYNEQFF.

This clonotype was seen only a few times. The V call is TRBV6-5, the J call TRBJ2-5; weak D call: TRBD1 (6 bases). The CDR3 loop spans 14 amino acids. V was pared by 1 base and J by 4 bases, with 10 bases between. CDR1 and CDR2 from the germline V gene are MNHEY and SVGAGI. CDR3 sequence: CASSYLQGGETQYF. The CDR3 nucleotides read TGTGCCAGCAGTTACTTACAGGGTGGAGAGACCCAGTACTTC.

The chain has TRBV4-1 and TRBJ2-1; weak D call: TRBD2 (5 bases). The CDR3 extends over 16 amino acids. The V and J ends lost 0 bases and 0 bases respectively, with 9 bases between them. Per the germline V gene, CDR1 is MGHRA and CDR2 is YSYEKL. The CDR3 sequence: CASSQDLGSSYNEQFF. The CDR3 nucleotides are TGCGCCAGCAGCCAAGATCTTGGGAGCTCCTACAATGAGCAGTTCTTC.

This clonotype was picked up a small number of times. This sequence joins TRBV6-2 or TRBV6-3 and TRBJ2-3, with unresolved D. The CDR3 totals 17 residues. Trimming stripped 2 bases from V and 0 bases from J, with 15 bases between. The V gene's germline CDR1 is MNHEY and CDR2 SVGEGT. The CDR3 is CASSYGVRISSTDTQYF. As DNA, the CDR3 is TGTGCCAGCAGTTACGGAGTTAGAATTTCTAGCACAGATACGCAGTATTTT.

This clonotype was counted a few times. The gene calls are TRBV7-2 and TRBJ2-5; TRBD1 might be the D (6 bases). The CDR3 has 15 amino acids. V lost 4 bases and J lost 1, with 13 bases in between. CDR1 SGHTA and CDR2 FQGNSA come from the germline V gene. The CDR3 DNA reads as TGTGCCAGCAGCTCCCCGACAGGTATCCAAGAGACCCAGTACTTC. This encodes CASSSPTGIQETQYF.

Many counts were recorded for this clonotype. The chain joins TRBV29-1 to TRBJ2-7, with D perhaps TRBD2 (5 bases). Trimming left V 1 base short and J 3 bases short, with 13 bases between. Germline CDR1 reads SQVTM; CDR2 reads ANQGSEA. The CDR3 sequence is 14 residues long. CDR3 amino acids: CSVEADAEGYEQYF. CDR3 in DNA: TGCAGCGTTGAAGCCGACGCAGAGGGCTACGAGCAGTACTTC.